This T cell receptor (beta chain) was documented in a study of blood T cell repertoires in COVID-19. Overall study context: Some COVID-19 samples were acute and others convalescent; all came from the United States, Italy and Spain.

V lost 2 bases and J lost 7; bases outside the gene matches: 9. This CDR3 region has 17 residues. CDR1 is SEHNR and CDR2 is FQNEAQ in the germline V gene (reference sequence). Only in-frame clones appear in the TCRdb table, and some are missing; sequencing was by immunoSEQ multiplex PCR. This sample has fewer than 450,000 clones; 88% occur once, and the top ten carry 2% to 2.5%. The TCR originated in a woman in her thirties or forties with acute COVID-19. The specimen sequenced was PBMCs or T cells enriched from blood (not recorded which). The chain couples TRBV7-9 to TRBJ1-5; 12 nucleotides line up with TRBD1. As DNA, the CDR3 is TGTGCCAGCAGCTTACTCCGGGACAGGGGGCTAGAGCAGCCCCAGCATTTT. Translation: CASSLLRDRGLEQPQHF.